This T cell receptor beta chain was found in a study of cytomegalovirus exposure and HLA in healthy donors. Donors showed nominal health when sampled, although they likely had unrecorded immune exposures. J was trimmed by 6 bases and V by 0 bases; bases with no gene match: 5. Germline values: CDR1 MRHNA, CDR2 SNTAGT. The CDR3 is 16 residues long. Primers included in the PCR were 60 Vbeta and 13 Jbeta primers. Profiled with immunoSEQ multiplex PCR; TCRdb holds only in-frame clones, not every one. The sample carries fewer than 65,000 clones, roughly 80% recorded once. The origin of this receptor is a woman aged 40-49 years in good health and CMV-seropositive. What was sequenced was PBMCs. The V call is TRBV6-4, the J call TRBJ2-1, with 10 bases lining up with TRBD2. CDR3 DNA: TGTGCCAGCAGTGACTCAGCCAGCGGGGGGGCCAATGAGCAGTTCTTC. It yields the protein CASSDSASGGANEQFF.